This T cell receptor beta chain is from a study of T cells after yellow fever vaccination. About the research overall: Those fractions that held only low numbers of cells were prepared using the SMART-Seq v4 Ultra Low Input RNA kit.

Study conclusions and caveats: FACS-sorted repertoires could contain abundant clonotypes contaminating from the bulk population. The appearance of a small share of clonotypes in both CD4 and CD8 compartments was observed.

Germline assignment: CDR1 SGHRS and CDR2 YFSETQ. The CDR3 is 14 residues long. J lost 10 bases, V lost 2 bases, and 9 bases had no gene match. Template switching by 5'RACE produced TCR cDNA, adding a universal primer site and UMIs. TCRdb processed the 5' RACE reads anew with MiXCR; each CDR3 protein has one entry. The repertoire has about 340,000 distinct CDR3 sequences, 8.5% to 9% of them found once; the top ten carry more than 15%. This clonotype was observed a handful of times. What it binds is not known. The sequenced sample was PBMCs, obtained on the day of the first yellow fever vaccination. The receptor's source is a young man who received the YFV17D yellow fever vaccine. The gene calls are TRBV5-1 and TRBJ2-1, with TRBD1 matching over 7 bases. The CDR3 sequence is CASSFSRDRREQFF. DNA of the CDR3: TGCGCCAGCAGCTTTTCCCGGGACAGACGAGAGCAGTTCTTC. Complete variable domain (other parts from reference TRBV5-1 and TRBJ2-1): KAGVTQTPRYLIKTRGQQVTLSCSPISGHRSVSWYQQTPGQGLQFLFEYFSETQRNKGNFPGRFSGRQFSNSRSEMNVSTLELGDSALYLCASSFSRDRREQFFGPGTRLTVL.